The 19 T cell receptor beta chains given below trace back to one sample, sequenced in a study of T cells after yellow fever vaccination. TCRdb re-derived calls from the 5' RACE reads in MiXCR, one entry per CDR3 protein. Of roughly 260,000 distinct CDR3 sequences listed, 13% are singletons. The material sequenced was CD4+ T cells sorted from PBMCs, taken 45 days after the yellow fever booster vaccination. The receptors come from a man in his thirties or forties who received the YFV17D yellow fever vaccine.

This clonotype was seen a few times. This chain uses TRBV24-1 with TRBJ2-3; 10 positions agree with TRBD2. V lost 1 base and J lost 5; bases outside the gene matches: 5. This CDR3 comprises 16 residues. Germline values: CDR1 KGHDR, CDR2 SFDVKD. The CDR3 DNA follows: TGTGCCACCAGTGATTTATCTAGCGGGAGTAGAGATACGCAGTATTTT. This translates into CATSDLSSGSRDTQYF.

This clonotype turned up a few times. V gene TRBV7-2 combines with J gene TRBJ2-3; D is perhaps TRBD2 (5 bases). The CDR3 has 13 amino acids. The V end was cut by 7 bases, the J end by 2 bases, with 10 bases between. Per germline, CDR1 SGHTA and CDR2 FQGNSA. DNA of the CDR3: TGTGCCAGCAAGACTACTCTCACAGATACGCAGTATTTT. Protein product: CASKTTLTDTQYF.

This clonotype was seen ten or more times. CDR3 DNA: TGTGCCAGCAGTTTAAGGTTTGAAGCTTTCTTT. Its protein product is CASSLRFEAFF. This chain joins TRBV12-3 or TRBV12-4 and TRBJ1-1; D remains ambiguous. V lost 2 bases to trimming and J lost 7 bases, with 5 bases between them. This CDR3 comprises 11 residues.

The chain is built from TRBV6-2 or TRBV6-3 and TRBJ2-7; the match to TRBD1 covers 7 bases. CDR1 and CDR2 (germline): MNHEY, SVGEGT. This CDR3 region has 15 residues. V lost 5 bases, J lost 1 base, and 8 bases stayed unmatched. CDR3 in amino acids: CASSKPGQKSYEQYF. In DNA, the CDR3 is TGTGCCAGCAGTAAACCGGGACAGAAGTCCTACGAGCAGTACTTC.

V gene TRBV4-3 combines with J gene TRBJ2-3; D gene unclear. The V and J ends lost 0 bases and 5 bases respectively, with 15 bases between them. Germline assignment: CDR1 LGHNA and CDR2 YSLEER. CDR3 length: 16 residues. The CDR3 bases are TGCGCCAGCAGCCAAGATTTAAGGCGCGTTAAAGATACGCAGTATTTT. It yields the protein CASSQDLRRVKDTQYF.

This clonotype turned up a few times. The gene calls are TRBV15 and TRBJ2-2; D gene unclear. The CDR3 runs 16 residues. Germline V gene lookup returns CDR1 LNHNV and CDR2 YYDKDF (reference sequence). Trimming stripped 1 base from V and 0 bases from J, with 9 bases between. The CDR3 DNA follows: TGTGCCACCAGCAGAGTGGCAGTCCCGAACACCGGGGAGCTGTTTTTT. It codes for CATSRVAVPNTGELFF.

This clonotype was observed a handful of times. The V and J genes are TRBV20-1 and TRBJ1-5; D is perhaps TRBD1 (5 bases). This CDR3 is 12 amino acids long. Germline V CDR1 and CDR2: DFQATT, SNEGSKA (reference sequence). Trimming took off 0 bases at V and 7 bases at J, with 7 bases between the two ends. The CDR3 loop reads CSARDGGQPQHF. Written as DNA, the CDR3 is TGCAGTGCTAGAGATGGGGGACAGCCCCAGCATTTT.

This clonotype was observed a single time. With a much larger clone just one base away, this may be a read error. The rearrangement joins TRBV18 to TRBJ2-7; TRBD1 matches at 9 bases. The germline gives CDR1 KGHSH, CDR2 LQKENI. The CDR3 extends over 15 amino acids. This CDR3 is CASLSSGTGSYEHYF. Written as DNA, the CDR3 is TGTGCCAGCCTTTCGTCCGGGACAGGGTCCTACGAGCACTACTTC.

The chain combines TRBV27 with TRBJ1-5, with TRBD1 matching 10 bases. Trimming at V came to 8 bases and at J to 6 bases, leaving 10 bases not matched to a gene. The germline CDR1 and CDR2 sequences are MNHEY and SMNVEV (reference sequence). This CDR3 comprises 15 residues. The CDR3 loop is CASRRAGTGVQPQHF. CDR3 DNA: TGTGCCAGCCGCCGAGCCGGGACAGGGGTTCAGCCCCAGCATTTT.

The sample holds a few counts of this clonotype. This rearrangement joins TRBV10-3 to TRBJ2-7, with D unclear. V lost 0 bases and J 3 bases, leaving 21 bases between the germline ends. The CDR3 has 18 amino acids. Germline V gene lookup returns CDR1 ENHRY and CDR2 SYGVKD. The CDR3 coding sequence is TGTGCCATCAGTGAGTCGCTAAATATTGGGCACAAGCACTACGAGCAGTACTTC. Translation: CAISESLNIGHKHYEQYF.

The gene calls are TRBV7-8 and TRBJ1-1, with TRBD1 matching 7 bases. The length of the CDR3 is 17 residues. With 1 base clipped from V and 1 base from J, the junction kept 9 bases outside the gene matches. In germline, CDR1 is SGHVS, CDR2 FQNEAQ. DNA for the CDR3: TGTGCCAGCAGCTTAGTCTGGGACAGCCTAAGGAACACTGAAGCTTTCTTT. Translating it yields CASSLVWDSLRNTEAFF.

The V gene is TRBV7-2, the J gene TRBJ2-7; 8 nucleotides match TRBD1. V shed 5 bases and J 8 bases; nucleotides not matched to a gene: 8. This CDR3 has 13 residues. From germline, CDR1 is SGHTA and CDR2 FQGNSA. For the CDR3, the DNA is TGTGCCAGCAGCGTCCCGACAGGGGACAAGCAGTACTTC. Protein: CASSVPTGDKQYF.

This clonotype was counted between two and nine times. This sequence joins TRBV7-8 and TRBJ2-3; 8 bases match TRBD2. The germline V gene encodes CDR1 SGHVS and CDR2 FQNEAQ. This CDR3 spans 17 amino acids. The V segment lost 1 base and the J segment 6 bases; nucleotides outside the gene matches: 12. CDR3 sequence: CASSLVGSGIEGDTQYF. CDR3 bases: TGTGCCAGCAGCTTAGTTGGTAGCGGGATTGAGGGGGATACGCAGTATTTT.

CDR3 protein: CASSPRLAGDYNEQFF. The DNA for the CDR3 is TGTGCCAGCAGCCCCCGGCTAGCGGGCGACTACAATGAGCAGTTCTTC. This chain uses TRBV28 with TRBJ2-1; 8 bases are shared with TRBD2. Germline V CDR1 and CDR2: MDHEN, SYDVKM. The CDR3 is made up of 16 amino acids. V was pared by 6 bases and J by 3 bases, with 10 bases of the junction left unmatched.

The CDR3 is CASSLGHTTDEQYF. The CDR3 nucleotides read TGCGCCAGCAGCTTGGGTCACACCACGGACGAGCAGTACTTC. This chain connects TRBV5-1 to TRBJ2-7, with D unclear. V was cut by 0 bases and J by 5 bases, with 12 bases left in between. The CDR3 loop spans 14 amino acids. In germline, CDR1 is SGHRS, CDR2 YFSETQ.

This clonotype was observed a few times. V gene TRBV18 combines with J gene TRBJ2-1; 8 bases fit TRBD1. V lost 6 bases and J lost 5; bases outside the gene matches: 6. Germline V gene lookup returns CDR1 KGHSH and CDR2 LQKENI. CDR3 length: 14 residues. CDR3 nucleotide sequence: TGTGCCAGCTCCCGGACAGGGAGCAACAATGAGCAGTTCTTC. Encoded protein: CASSRTGSNNEQFF.

This clonotype appeared a few times. The rearrangement uses TRBV12-3 or TRBV12-4 and TRBJ2-2, with 7 bases that match TRBD2. This CDR3 has 16 amino acids. V shed 5 bases and J 3 bases; nucleotides not matched to a gene: 9. Written as DNA, the CDR3 is TGTGCCAGCAGTCCCGGGCTAGCGGAGTACACCGGGGAGCTGTTTTTT. Protein sequence: CASSPGLAEYTGELFF.

The sample holds a few counts of this clonotype. V usage is TRBV4-3 and J usage is TRBJ2-3, with TRBD2 as a possible D gene (5 bases). The germline CDR1 and CDR2 sequences are LGHNA and YSLEER. Trimming pared 5 bases from V and 1 base from J, leaving 10 bases between. The CDR3 extends over 14 amino acids. CDR3 nucleotide sequence: TGCGCCAGCAGCGGTCGGACTGGCACAGATACGCAGTATTTT. Amino acids: CASSGRTGTDTQYF.

This clonotype was counted only a few times. CDR3 bases: TGTGCCAGCAGCGTGGACAGGGGGACTAATGAAAAACTGTTTTTT. Translating gives CASSVDRGTNEKLFF. The chain uses TRBV7-9 and TRBJ1-4; 10 nucleotides match TRBD1. CDR3 size: 15 residues. The germline V gene encodes CDR1 SEHNR and CDR2 FQNEAQ (reference sequence). V shed 5 bases and J 2 bases; nucleotides not matched to a gene: 2.